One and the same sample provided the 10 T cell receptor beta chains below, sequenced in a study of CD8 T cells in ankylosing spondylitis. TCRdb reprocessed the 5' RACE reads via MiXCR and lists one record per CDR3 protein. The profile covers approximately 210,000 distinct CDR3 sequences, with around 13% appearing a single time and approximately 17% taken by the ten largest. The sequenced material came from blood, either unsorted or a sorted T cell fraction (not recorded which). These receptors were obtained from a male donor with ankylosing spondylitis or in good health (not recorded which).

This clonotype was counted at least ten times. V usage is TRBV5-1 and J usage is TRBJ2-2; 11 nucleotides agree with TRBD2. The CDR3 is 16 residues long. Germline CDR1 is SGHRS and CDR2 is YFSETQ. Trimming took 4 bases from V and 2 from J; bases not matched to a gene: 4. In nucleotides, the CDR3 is TGCGCCAGCAGCCGGGGGACTAGCGGAAACACCGGGGAGCTGTTTTTT. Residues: CASSRGTSGNTGELFF.

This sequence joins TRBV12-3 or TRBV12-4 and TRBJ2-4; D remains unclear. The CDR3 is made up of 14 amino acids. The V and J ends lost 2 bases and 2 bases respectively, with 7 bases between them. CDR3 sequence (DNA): TGTGCCAGCAGTTTACGGGTTACCAAAAACATTCAGTACTTC. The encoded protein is CASSLRVTKNIQYF.

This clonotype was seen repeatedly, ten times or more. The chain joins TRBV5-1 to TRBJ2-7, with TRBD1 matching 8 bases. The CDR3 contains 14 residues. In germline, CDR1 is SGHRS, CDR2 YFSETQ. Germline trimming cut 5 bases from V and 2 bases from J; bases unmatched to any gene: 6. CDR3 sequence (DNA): TGCGCCAGCAGATCGGACAGGGTCACCTACGAGCAGTACTTC. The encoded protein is CASRSDRVTYEQYF.

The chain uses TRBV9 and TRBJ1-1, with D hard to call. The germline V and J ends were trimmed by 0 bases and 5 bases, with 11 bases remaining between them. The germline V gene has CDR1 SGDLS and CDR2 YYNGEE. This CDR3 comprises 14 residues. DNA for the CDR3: TGTGCCAGCAGCGTAGTTTCGACGGGAACTGAAGCTTTCTTT. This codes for CASSVVSTGTEAFF.

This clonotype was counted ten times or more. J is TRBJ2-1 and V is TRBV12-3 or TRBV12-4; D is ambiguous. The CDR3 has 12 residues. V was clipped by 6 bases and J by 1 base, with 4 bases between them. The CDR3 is CASRGSYNEQFF. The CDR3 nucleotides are TGTGCCAGCAGGGGTTCCTACAATGAGCAGTTCTTC.

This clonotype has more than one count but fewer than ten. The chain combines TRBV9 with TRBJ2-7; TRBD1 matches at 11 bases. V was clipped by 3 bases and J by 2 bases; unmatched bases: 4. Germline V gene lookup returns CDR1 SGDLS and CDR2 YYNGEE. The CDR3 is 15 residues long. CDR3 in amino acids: CASSGGQGATYEQYF. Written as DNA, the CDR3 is TGTGCCAGCAGCGGTGGACAGGGGGCAACCTACGAGCAGTACTTC.

Here the CDR3 reads CASSPDRVRETQYF. DNA for the CDR3: TGCGCCAGCAGCCCGGACAGGGTTAGGGAGACCCAGTACTTC. The chain joins TRBV5-1 to TRBJ2-5; 8 bases are a match to TRBD1. The germline gives CDR1 SGHRS, CDR2 YFSETQ. The CDR3 loop spans 14 amino acids. V lost 4 bases to trimming and J lost 5 bases; unmatched junction nucleotides: 7. The whole variable domain, filled in from reference TRBV5-1 and TRBJ2-5, reads KAGVTQTPRYLIKTRGQQVTLSCSPISGHRSVSWYQQTPGQGLQFLFEYFSETQRNKGNFPGRFSGRQFSNSRSEMNVSTLELGDSALYLCASSPDRVRETQYFGPGTRLLVL.

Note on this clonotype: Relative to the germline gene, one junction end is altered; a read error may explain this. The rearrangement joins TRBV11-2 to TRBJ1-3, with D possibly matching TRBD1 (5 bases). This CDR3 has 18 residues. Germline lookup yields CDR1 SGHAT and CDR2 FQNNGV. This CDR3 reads CASSLETPDILSENTIYF. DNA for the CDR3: TGTGCCAGCAGCTTAGAAACCCCGGACATCCTCTCTGAAAACACCATATATTTT. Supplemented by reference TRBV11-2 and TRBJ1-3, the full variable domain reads EAGVAQSPRYKIIEKRQSVAFWCNPISGHATLYWYQQILGQGPKLLIQFQNNGVVDDSQLPKDRFSAERLKGVDSTLKIQPAKLEDSAVYLCASSLETPDILSENTIYFGEGSWLTVV.

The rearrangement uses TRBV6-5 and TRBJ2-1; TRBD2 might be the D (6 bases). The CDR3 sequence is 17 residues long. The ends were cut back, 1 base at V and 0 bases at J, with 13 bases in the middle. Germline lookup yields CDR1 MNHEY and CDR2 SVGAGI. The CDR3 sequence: CASSYLSSVSSYNEQFF. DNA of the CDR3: TGTGCCAGCAGTTACTTGTCTAGCGTAAGCTCCTACAATGAGCAGTTCTTC.

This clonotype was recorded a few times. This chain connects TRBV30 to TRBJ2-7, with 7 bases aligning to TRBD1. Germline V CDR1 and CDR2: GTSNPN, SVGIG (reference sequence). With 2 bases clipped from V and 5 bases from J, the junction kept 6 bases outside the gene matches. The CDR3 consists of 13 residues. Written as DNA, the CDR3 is TGTGCCTGGAGTTTGACAGGGACCCACGAGCAGTACTTC. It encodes CAWSLTGTHEQYF.